Listed below are T cell receptor beta chains from one sample, sequenced in a study of blood T cell repertoires in COVID-19. TCRdb's table, derived via immunoSEQ multiplex PCR, lists solely in-frame clones and lacks some. The sample has just over 85,000 clones; about 88% are singletons. The sequencing sample was made of peripheral blood. The receptors were sampled from a man aged 50-60 years with acute or convalescent COVID-19. The CDR3 runs from the conserved cysteine through the conserved F or W. The D gene is left open where the match is weak. Some rows have no size entry. The others give once, few or many, or a class for an expanded clone.

TRBV19,-,TRBJ1-2,-,CASSINSGYGYTF,TGTGCCAGTAGTATAAACAGTGGCTATGGCTACACCTTC
TRBV28,-,TRBJ1-2,-,CASSWGRTPYGYTF,TGTGCCAGCAGTTGGGGGAGGACGCCTTATGGCTACACCTTC
TRBV7-6,-,TRBJ2-1,once,CASSSRSNEQFF,TGTGCCAGCAGCTCGCGGTCCAATGAGCAGTTCTTC
TRBV14,-,TRBJ1-1,-,CASSQDRVTEAFF,TGTGCCAGCAGCCAAGATCGGGTCACTGAAGCTTTCTTT
TRBV2,-,TRBJ1-5,-,CASCGPGEHQPQHF,TGTGCCAGCTGTGGGCCAGGGGAACATCAGCCCCAGCATTTT
TRBV7-6,TRBD2,TRBJ2-3,-,CASSPSGISTDTQYF,TGTGCCAGCAGCCCTAGCGGGATTAGCACAGATACGCAGTATTTT
TRBV30,TRBD1,TRBJ1-2,-,CAWRGRDRGLRYTF,TGTGCCTGGAGAGGCCGGGACAGGGGTTTGCGCTACACCTTC
TRBV4-2,TRBD1,TRBJ1-1,-,CASSLLQGYRTEAFF,TGTGCCAGCAGCTTGCTACAGGGGTATCGGACTGAAGCTTTCTTT
TRBV7-3,-,TRBJ1-6,once,CASSYVRNSPLHF,TGTGCCAGCAGCTATGTCAGAAATTCACCCCTCCACTTT
TRBV15,-,TRBJ1-6,many,CATSRDVTGQRFHF,TGTGCCACCAGCAGAGATGTTACAGGACAGAGGTTTCACTTT
TRBV3-1/TRBV3-2,-,TRBJ2-2,few,CASSQGGRQNTGELFF,TGTGCCAGCAGCCAAGGTGGTAGACAGAACACCGGGGAGCTGTTTTTT
TRBV19,-,TRBJ1-1,-,CASIKTQGAEAFF,TGTGCCAGTATCAAAACACAGGGAGCTGAAGCTTTCTTT
TRBV10-3,-,TRBJ2-5,-,CAISESPGYQETQYF,TGTGCCATCAGTGAGTCCCCAGGCTACCAAGAGACCCAGTACTTC
TRBV5-1,TRBD1,TRBJ1-1,-,CASSLFAGGNTEAFF,TGCGCCAGCAGCTTGTTTGCAGGGGGCAACACTGAAGCTTTCTTT
TRBV29-1,-,TRBJ1-2,-,CSVGEGGNTF,TGCAGCGTTGGTGAGGGAGGGAACACCTTC
TRBV21-1,-,TRBJ2-2,once,CASSKVEFRGNGELFF,TGTGCCAGCAGCAAAGTTGAATTCAGGGGGAACGGGGAGCTGTTTTTT
TRBV15,-,TRBJ2-2,-,CATSRDNGLWTGELFF,TGTGCCACCAGCAGAGATAACGGTTTGTGGACCGGGGAGCTGTTTTTT
TRBV5-6,TRBD1,TRBJ2-2,-,CASSSQGVYTGELFF,TGTGCCAGCAGCTCTCAGGGGGTGTACACCGGGGAGCTGTTTTTT
TRBV6-1,-,TRBJ1-2,-,CASSDQSAGATYGYTF,TGTGCCAGCAGTGACCAATCGGCAGGGGCGACCTATGGCTACACCTTC
TRBV14,-,TRBJ1-1,few,CASSQVLGGTEAFF,TGTGCCAGCAGCCAGGTCTTGGGGGGCACTGAAGCTTTCTTT
TRBV7-9,-,TRBJ1-4,few,CASSLIVSGDEKLFF,TGTGCCAGCAGCTTAATCGTGTCTGGAGATGAAAAACTGTTTTTT
TRBV12-3/TRBV12-4,-,TRBJ1-5,-,CASSPGENQPQHF,TGTGCCAGCAGTCCGGGTGAAAATCAGCCCCAGCATTTT
TRBV28,-,TRBJ2-6,-,CASTPELAGANVLTF,TGTGCCAGCACCCCGGAGCTGGCGGGGGCCAACGTCCTGACTTTC
TRBV5-4,TRBD1,TRBJ2-3,-,CASSFPSGQGADTQYF,TGTGCCAGCAGCTTCCCCAGCGGACAGGGGGCCGATACGCAGTATTTT
TRBV4-2,-,TRBJ2-2,-,CASSQDETAANTGELFF,TGTGCCAGCAGCCAAGACGAGACAGCCGCGAACACCGGGGAGCTGTTTTTT